This T cell receptor (beta chain) was sequenced in a study of T cell repertoires in cytomegalovirus infection. Study context: Indicated by public TCR beta signatures were CMV infection and matching HLA type. Study-wide findings and caveats: Summed frequency of public TCR beta families distinguished CMV carriers with the relevant HLA. Dominating the ex vivo response were TCR beta clonotypes that were CMV-specific and HLA-C-restricted.

One entry per CDR3 protein results from TCRdb running MiXCR on the reads. The sample has hundreds of thousands of distinct CDR3 sequences, 30% to 35% seen once. The CDR3 totals 13 residues. Germline assignment: CDR1 SGDLS and CDR2 YYNGEE. V lost 6 bases, J lost 7 bases, and 7 bases stayed unmatched. The table lists this clonotype with a few counts. Its antigen is not identified. Source: cultured PBMCs, taken from culture after CMV antigen stimulation. The rearrangement uses TRBV9 and TRBJ2-7; 10 bases line up with TRBD2. The receptor's source is a human donor in good health (CMV status not recorded). Some clones in this sample may be carry-over from other donors' samples. The CDR3 DNA sequence: TGTGCCAGCACCTCTAGCGGGAGAGGGGAGCAGTACTTC. Its translation is CASTSSGRGEQYF. The variable domain in full, completed from reference TRBV9 and TRBJ2-7, reads DSGVTQTPKHLITATGQRVTLRCSPRSGDLSVYWYQQSLDQGLQFLIQYYNGEERAKGNILERFSAQQFPDLHSELNLSSLELGDSALYFCASTSSGRGEQYFGPGTRLTVT.